Presented here are 9 T cell receptor beta chains from one specimen sequenced in a study of cytomegalovirus exposure and HLA in healthy donors (dated 2017 in TCRdb). Libraries were built with the immunoSEQ multiplex PCR assay. For the multiplex PCR, a mixture combining 60 forward primers for TCR Vbeta segments and 13 reverse primers for TCR Jbeta segments was used. Drawn from immuneACCESS, this table holds only the in-frame rearrangements with V and J called that TCRdb kept. Clones are partly lost; checked studies trace under half to an unresolved V gene and leave the rest unexplained. The sample table records fewer than 250,000 clones; 75% to 80% of these occur just once. The ten most abundant clones make up approximately 1.8% of the sample. The sequenced material came from PBMCs. The source of these receptors is a male donor in good health and CMV-seronegative.

This CDR3 is CAWGGTAPYEQYF. DNA of the CDR3: TGTGCCTGGGGCGGGACGGCCCCCTACGAGCAGTACTTC. J is TRBJ2-7 and V is TRBV30; D possibly corresponds to TRBD2 (6 bases). CDR3 length: 13 residues. Germline V gene data show CDR1 as GTSNPN and CDR2 as SVGIG (reference sequence). Trimming pared 5 bases from V and 2 bases from J, leaving 13 bases between.

The chain carries TRBV2 and TRBJ2-1, with 8 bases lining up with TRBD1. The germline V gene has CDR1 SNHLY and CDR2 FYNNEI. With V trimmed by 9 bases and J by 0 bases, 7 bases remained unmatched. The CDR3 is 15 amino acids. CDR3 nucleotide sequence: TGTGCCAGACTGAGGACAGGGAGCTCCTACAATGAGCAGTTCTTC. Protein sequence: CARLRTGSSYNEQFF.

This chain uses TRBV6-1 with TRBJ2-7; unclear D gene. Germline V lookup: CDR1 MNHNS, CDR2 SASEGT. V gave up 2 bases and J gave up 2 bases, with 13 bases separating them. The CDR3 loop spans 15 amino acids. DNA for the CDR3: TGTGCCAGCAGTGAATCGTTGAGTCCTACCTACGAGCAGTACTTC. The encoded protein is CASSESLSPTYEQYF.

This clone was counted between two and nine times. This chain joins TRBV29-1 and TRBJ2-5, with a possible D match to TRBD1 (6 bases). The DNA end lines up better with TRBJ2-7; the J call may be wrong. CDR1 and CDR2 (germline): SQVTM, ANQGSEA. The CDR3 totals 13 residues. The CDR3 DNA is TGCAGCGTTGAGGCAGGGGCCCCCTACGAGCAGTACTTC. Protein: CSVEAGAPYEQYF.

The chain carries TRBV5-6 and TRBJ1-1, with TRBD1 identical over 9 bases. Unmatched junction bases numbered 4, after V lost 2 bases and J lost 5 bases. The CDR3 is 14 amino acids. Germline values: CDR1 SGHDT, CDR2 YYEEEE. In nucleotides, the CDR3 is TGTGCCAGCAGCTTTGGACAGGGGTGGACTGAAGCTTTCTTT. Translated: CASSFGQGWTEAFF.

This sequence joins TRBV20-1 and TRBJ2-1, with D perhaps TRBD2 (6 bases). Germline V gene lookup returns CDR1 DFQATT and CDR2 SNEGSKA (reference sequence). CDR3 size: 10 residues. Between the trimmed V and J ends, which lost 6 bases and 10 bases, there was a span of 10 bases. The chain's CDR3 is CSAGLGEQFF. CDR3 nucleotides: TGCAGTGCGGGACTGGGAGAGCAGTTCTTC.

The chain combines TRBV27 with TRBJ2-7; 16 bases align to TRBD2. J lost 8 bases, V lost 4 bases, and 11 bases had no gene match. Germline CDR1 and CDR2: MNHEY and SMNVEV (reference sequence). The CDR3 is 17 amino acids. The CDR3 reads CASSSTGTSGGALQQYF. For the CDR3, the DNA is TGTGCCAGCAGTTCTACCGGGACTAGCGGGGGGGCCCTCCAGCAGTACTTC.

The rearrangement joins TRBV20-1 to TRBJ1-2, with unresolved D. The CDR3 has 11 amino acids. The V end was cut by 6 bases, the J end by 4 bases, with 9 bases between. Germline CDR1 reads DFQATT; CDR2 reads SNEGSKA (reference sequence). CDR3 region: CSALGLYGYTF. The CDR3 bases are TGCAGTGCCCTCGGACTCTATGGCTACACCTTC.

The chain uses TRBV6-5 and TRBJ2-6; D is unresolved. From germline, CDR1 is MNHEY and CDR2 SVGAGI. The V gene lost 0 bases and the J gene lost 0 bases, with 6 bases spanning the gap. The CDR3 is 16 amino acids. Here the CDR3 DNA reads TGTGCCAGCAGTTACTCACACAGCTCTGGGGCCAACGTCCTGACTTTC. This sequence encodes CASSYSHSSGANVLTF.